The rows below give T cell receptor beta chains drawn from one sample of a study of T cell repertoires in cytomegalovirus infection. TCRdb redid the calling of the reads with MiXCR, one entry per CDR3 protein. In the table there are 350,000 to 550,000 distinct CDR3 sequences, 31% of which are singletons. The sequenced sample consisted of PBMCs. The receptors originated from a human donor in good health (CMV status not recorded). Some clones in this sample may be carry-over from other donors' samples. Both conserved end residues are trimmed from each CDR3. Fields, in order: D gene, J gene, V gene, CDR3 protein. D genes are given only for firm matches.

- | TRBJ1-1 | TRBV6-8 | ASIGTIPNTEAF
TRBD1 | TRBJ2-3 | TRBV20-1 | SVNRGTDTQY
TRBD1 | TRBJ2-7 | TRBV25-1 | AIIEGGSRHEQY
- | TRBJ1-1 | TRBV10-3 | AIKQNMNTEAF
TRBD2 | TRBJ2-7 | TRBV3-1 | ASSNRLAGRGEQY
- | TRBJ2-3 | TRBV29-1 | SVLAPYASTDTQY
TRBD2 | TRBJ2-1 | TRBV7-3 | ASSPSGGAHDEQF
- | TRBJ1-5 | TRBV7-9 | ATSGGAGNQPQH
TRBD2 | TRBJ2-3 | TRBV14 | ASSQPLKRGMATDTQY
- | TRBJ2-3 | TRBV11-2 | ASSDQFQLAVPSTDTQY
- | TRBJ1-1 | TRBV19 | ASSIGAGTHDTEAF
- | TRBJ2-7 | TRBV6-1 | ASSSTRPYEQY